The following is a T cell receptor (beta chain) sequence with its context. The CDR3 sequence is 21 residues long. V was pared by 3 bases and J by 6 bases, with 25 bases of the junction left unmatched. This sample is part of a study of blood T cell repertoires in COVID-19. Study as a whole: Italy, Spain and the United States were the sources of the convalescent and acute COVID-19 samples.

Participants were aged about 18 to 89 years from about two dozen US areas. Participant-reported clinical history was the basis for cohort assignment. Authors' methods: The assay estimated nucleated cells by amplifying reference gene primers. Repertoires were generated with immunoSEQ multiplex PCR, while TCRdb's copy carries only in-frame clones and drops some. D and trimming come from the DNA, and the V and J calls and clone size come from that table. The table lists some 260,000 clones, 87% of them singletons. The TCR sequence derives from a woman in her twenties or thirties with acute COVID-19. V usage is TRBV23-1 and J usage is TRBJ1-4, with 7 positions matching TRBD1. TRBV23-1 is annotated as an ORF whose role is uncertain. Sequencing used PBMCs or T cells enriched from blood (not recorded which). CDR3 in DNA: TGCGCCAGCAGTCAGTACGCGATTTCCTACAGGGGTTACTACGCGTATGAAAAACTGTTTTTT. Protein sequence: CASSQYAISYRGYYAYEKLFF.